This T cell receptor (beta chain) was captured in a study of T cell repertoires in cytomegalovirus infection. Background on the study: Both CMV infection and a matching HLA type were indicated by public TCR beta signatures.

Each CDR3 protein gets one entry after TCRdb re-called the reads with MiXCR. The sample contains some 940,000 distinct CDR3 sequences, roughly 31% of which appear only once. With regard to this clonotype: Its antigen remains unknown.

This CDR3 spans 15 amino acids. Per germline, CDR1 SGDLS and CDR2 YYNGEE. The trim removed 3 bases at V and 10 bases at J, leaving 6 bases unmatched. The study's findings and limits: HLA-C-restricted CMV clonotypes gave the most frequent clonotype in two of eight donors.

J is TRBJ2-1 and V is TRBV9; 14 bases are shared with TRBD2. The TCR sequence derives from a human donor in good health (CMV status not recorded). Some clones in this sample may be carry-over from other donors' samples. Sequencing used cultured CD8+ T cells from PBMCs, obtained from culture after CMV antigen stimulation. The CDR3: CASSATSGGAREQFF. The DNA of the CDR3 is TGTGCCAGCAGCGCGACTAGCGGGGGGGCCAGGGAGCAGTTCTTC.